Shown below are 26 T cell receptor beta chains from a single sample sequenced in a study of T cell repertoires in cytomegalovirus infection. In TCRdb, the reads were re-called with MiXCR into one record per CDR3 protein. The table shows some 350,000 distinct CDR3 sequences, with 25% to 30% occurring only once. These receptors lack a known antigen. The input for sequencing was cultured PBMCs, taken from culture after CMV antigen stimulation. Source of these receptors: a human donor in good health (CMV status not recorded). Some clones in this sample may be carry-over from other donors' samples.

The V gene is TRBV29-1, the J gene TRBJ2-1, with 8 bases lining up with TRBD2. V was clipped by 6 bases and J by 3 bases; unmatched bases: 10. This CDR3 is 15 amino acids long. Germline CDR1 is SQVTM and CDR2 is ANQGSEA. CDR3 residues: CSVPQSGRLYNEQFF. Here the CDR3 DNA reads TGCAGCGTGCCTCAAAGCGGGAGACTCTACAATGAGCAGTTCTTC.

The genes are TRBV7-9 and TRBJ2-3; 8 positions agree with TRBD2. J was trimmed by 6 bases and V by 5 bases; bases with no gene match: 10. Germline CDR1 reads SEHNR; CDR2 reads FQNEAQ (reference sequence). The CDR3 contains 15 residues. CDR3 bases: TGTGCCAGCAGCCTGGATAGCGGGGTCGGGGATACGCAGTATTTT. It encodes CASSLDSGVGDTQYF.

This clonotype has at least ten counts. This chain connects TRBV7-6 to TRBJ2-7; 12 nucleotides match TRBD2. J was trimmed by 6 bases and V by 3 bases; bases with no gene match: 6. This CDR3 is 15 amino acids long. Per germline, CDR1 SGHVS and CDR2 FNYEAQ. CDR3 nucleotide sequence: TGTGCCAGCAGCTTCCGACTAGCGGGAGATCGCGAGCAGTACTTC. Protein sequence: CASSFRLAGDREQYF.

CDR3 in DNA: TGTGCCAGTAGTATTTCGCCGGGGGACCTTTCTGGGGAGCAGTACTTC. Translated: CASSISPGDLSGEQYF. The rearrangement joins TRBV19 to TRBJ2-7; TRBD2 is a possible D gene (6 bases). Germline CDR1 reads LNHDA; CDR2 reads SQIVND (reference sequence). This CDR3 has 16 residues. V gave up 3 bases and J gave up 7 bases, with 22 bases separating them.

This clonotype was detected a few times. This chain connects TRBV7-6 to TRBJ1-5, with D perhaps matching TRBD1 (6 bases). Trimming removed 5 bases at V and 2 bases at J, with 19 bases between. The CDR3 length is 17 residues. Germline values: CDR1 SGHVS, CDR2 FNYEAQ. The CDR3 DNA reads TGTGCCAGCAGCCAACTACCCAGGGGTTTGGGCAATCAGCCCCAGCATTTT. This gives the protein CASSQLPRGLGNQPQHF.

With regard to this clonotype: A far larger clone differs by one base, so this is likely a read error. This rearrangement joins TRBV11-2 to TRBJ1-5, with 7 bases fitting TRBD1. The CDR3 has 13 residues. The germline V gene has CDR1 SGHAT and CDR2 FQNNGV. Losses at the gene ends were 5 bases for V and 5 bases for J; bases not matched to a gene: 3. CDR3 loop: CASSRDSYQPQHF. The CDR3 bases are TGTGCCAGCAGCAGGGACAGCTATCAGCCCCAGCATTTT.

The sample holds many counts of this clonotype. V is TRBV11-2 and J is TRBJ2-1; D tentatively reads TRBD1 or TRBD2 (6 bases each). The CDR3 loop spans 15 amino acids. Germline V lookup: CDR1 SGHAT, CDR2 FQNNGV. Trimming removed 5 bases from V and 9 bases from J, with 20 bases in between. The CDR3 bases are TGTGCCAGCAGCCTACAGGTAGGGGGGCGCGTTGAGCAGTTCTTC. Protein: CASSLQVGGRVEQFF.

This clonotype was picked up many times. The CDR3 sequence: CASSLPLQGRVEIDTQYF. In DNA, the CDR3 is TGTGCCAGCAGCTTACCACTCCAGGGCAGGGTGGAAATAGATACGCAGTATTTT. The chain combines TRBV7-8 with TRBJ2-3; tentatively, D is TRBD1 (5 bases). Germline assignment: CDR1 SGHVS and CDR2 FQNEAQ. The ends were cut back, 2 bases at V and 5 bases at J, with 23 bases in the middle. The CDR3 runs 18 residues. The whole variable domain, filled in from reference TRBV7-8 and TRBJ2-3, reads GAGVSQSPRYKVAKRGQDVALRCDPISGHVSLFWYQQALGQGPEFLTYFQNEAQLDKSGLPSDRFFAERPEGSVSTLKIQRTQQEDSAVYLCASSLPLQGRVEIDTQYFGPGTRLTVL.

CDR3 DNA: TGTGCCAGCAGTTTGGGCGGGGGGGCCGGTGAGCAGTTCTTC. Translated: CASSLGGGAGEQFF. This rearrangement joins TRBV12-3 or TRBV12-4 to TRBJ2-1, with TRBD2 identical over 9 bases. Germline trimming cut 3 bases from V and 9 bases from J; bases unmatched to any gene: 6. The CDR3 has 14 amino acids.

Within the sample, this clonotype is medium-sized. The chain is built from TRBV7-2 and TRBJ2-1; TRBD2 matches 14 bases. The CDR3 runs to 15 residues. The germline CDR1 and CDR2 sequences are SGHTA and FQGNSA. The J segment lost 9 bases and the V segment lost 5 bases, leaving 6 bases of the junction unmatched. The CDR3 DNA follows: TGTGCCAGCAGCGGGACTAGCGGGGGATTGGGTGAGCAGTTCTTC. It translates to CASSGTSGGLGEQFF.

The table lists this clonotype with many counts. This chain joins TRBV10-2 and TRBJ2-7; possibly TRBD1 for D (6 bases). This CDR3 spans 14 amino acids. V gave up 1 base and J gave up 2 bases, with 9 bases separating them. Germline lookup yields CDR1 WSHSY and CDR2 SAAADI. CDR3 sequence: CASSEWDTPYEQYF. The CDR3 DNA sequence: TGCGCCAGCAGTGAGTGGGACACCCCCTACGAGCAGTACTTC.

The chain joins TRBV20-1 to TRBJ2-2, with D uncertain. V lost 6 bases and J 1 base, leaving 12 bases between the germline ends. This CDR3 comprises 14 residues. The germline V gene encodes CDR1 DFQATT and CDR2 SNEGSKA (reference sequence). The CDR3 nucleotides are TGCAGTGCCGCCAAGGTTTGGAACACCGGGGAGCTGTTTTTT. Encoded protein: CSAAKVWNTGELFF.

This chain uses TRBV11-3 with TRBJ2-6; D is perhaps TRBD2 (5 bases). Germline V gives CDR1 SGHNT, CDR2 YENEEA. The germline V and J ends were trimmed by 5 bases and 2 bases, with 13 bases remaining between them. CDR3 size: 16 residues. CDR3 in DNA: TGTGCCAGCAGCCCCCCCCTCGGGGCTGGGGCCAACGTCCTGACTTTC. It is translated as CASSPPLGAGANVLTF.

The V and J genes are TRBV18 and TRBJ1-1; D not certain. Germline assignment: CDR1 KGHSH and CDR2 LQKENI. The CDR3 sequence is 15 residues long. Trimming took 1 base from V and 1 from J, leaving 10 bases between them. The CDR3 loop reads CASSPRSRQNTEAFF. CDR3 bases: TGTGCCAGCTCACCACGGTCACGGCAGAACACTGAAGCTTTCTTT. The full variable domain, with the rest looked up from reference TRBV18 and TRBJ1-1, is NAGVMQNPRHLVRRRGQEARLRCSPMKGHSHVYWYRQLPEEGLKFMVYLQKENIIDESGMPKERFSAEFPKEGPSILRIQQVVRGDSAAYFCASSPRSRQNTEAFFGQGTRLTVV.

The chain carries TRBV4-2 and TRBJ2-5; 8 bases align to TRBD2. CDR3 length equals 18 residues. With 2 bases clipped from V and 1 base from J, the junction kept 12 bases outside the gene matches. Per germline, CDR1 LGHNA and CDR2 YNFKEQ. CDR3 DNA sequence: TGTGCCAGCAGCCAAATTAAGGGAAGTCGGGGGGGCCAAGAGACCCAGTACTTC. Encoded protein: CASSQIKGSRGGQETQYF.

The J gene is TRBJ2-6, the V gene TRBV30; D unresolved. Trimming removed 2 bases at V and 0 bases at J, with 8 bases between. CDR3 length: 15 residues. The germline gives CDR1 GTSNPN, CDR2 SVGIG (reference sequence). The CDR3 sequence: CAWSLHGSGANVLTF. Written as DNA, the CDR3 is TGTGCCTGGAGTCTTCACGGCTCTGGGGCCAACGTCCTGACTTTC.

This clonotype was seen only a few times. The chain couples TRBV27 to TRBJ1-2; 7 nucleotides match TRBD1. The CDR3 totals 14 residues. Germline CDR1 MNHEY, CDR2 SMNVEV (reference sequence). Germline trimming cut 4 bases from V and 2 bases from J; bases unmatched to any gene: 4. The CDR3 DNA reads as TGTGCCAGCAGTTCGAAGACAGGGAACTATGGCTACACCTTC. It translates to CASSSKTGNYGYTF.

The rearrangement uses TRBV5-5 and TRBJ2-5; the D call may be TRBD1 or TRBD2 (6 bases each). The CDR3 runs to 15 residues. Trimming stripped 4 bases from V and 0 bases from J, with 13 bases between. Looked up from germline, CDR1 is SGHKS and CDR2 is YYEKEE (reference sequence). The CDR3 region is CASSGGTPYQETQYF. CDR3 DNA: TGTGCCAGCAGCGGCGGGACACCGTACCAAGAGACCCAGTACTTC.

The chain links TRBV10-2 to TRBJ2-5, with D maybe TRBD2 (6 bases). CDR3 size: 14 residues. V was shortened by 0 bases and J by 3 bases, with 8 bases between the two germline ends. Germline assignment: CDR1 WSHSY and CDR2 SAAADI. The CDR3 is CASSESGGEETQYF. The CDR3 DNA reads TGCGCCAGCAGTGAGTCTGGAGGGGAAGAGACCCAGTACTTC.

V is TRBV29-1 and J is TRBJ2-1; the match to TRBD1 covers 8 bases. The germline V gene encodes CDR1 SQVTM and CDR2 ANQGSEA. This CDR3 is 16 amino acids long. With V trimmed by 2 bases and J by 3 bases, 9 bases remained unmatched. CDR3 amino acids: CSVELGQGIFYNEQFF. The CDR3 DNA follows: TGCAGCGTTGAACTCGGACAGGGAATATTCTACAATGAGCAGTTCTTC.

The table lists this clonotype with a few counts. This sequence joins TRBV12-3 or TRBV12-4 and TRBJ1-4; weak D call: TRBD1 (5 bases). V lost 3 bases and J 7 bases, leaving 12 bases between the germline ends. The CDR3 has 14 amino acids. CDR3 protein: CASSFGGSGEKLFF. In nucleotides, the CDR3 is TGTGCCAGCAGTTTCGGGGGATCTGGTGAAAAACTGTTTTTT.

The chain carries TRBV6-5 and TRBJ2-2; D unresolved. The length of the CDR3 is 16 residues. CDR1 MNHEY and CDR2 SVGAGI come from the germline V gene. V was pared by 0 bases and J by 5 bases, with 13 bases between. In nucleotides, the CDR3 is TGTGCCAGCAGTTACTCGAGGTGGTTGAGGACCGGGGAGCTGTTTTTT. It specifies CASSYSRWLRTGELFF.

The rearrangement links TRBV7-8 to TRBJ2-5; D gene uncertain. Germline loops: CDR1 SGHVS, CDR2 FQNEAQ. The germline V and J ends were trimmed by 5 bases and 1 base, with 14 bases remaining between them. This CDR3 spans 15 amino acids. CDR3 residues: CASSRFARPQETQYF. The CDR3 nucleotides are TGTGCCAGCAGCCGATTCGCCAGACCCCAAGAGACCCAGTACTTC.

The V call is TRBV6-9, the J call TRBJ2-1, with 12 bases matching TRBD2. CDR3 length: 16 residues. Per the germline V gene, CDR1 is MNHGY and CDR2 is SVAAGI. The V gene end was trimmed by 6 bases and the J gene end by 6 bases; junction bases not matched to a gene: 9. CDR3 residues: CASSSVTTSGSNEQFF. The CDR3 coding sequence is TGTGCCAGCAGCTCGGTAACGACTAGCGGGAGCAATGAGCAGTTCTTC.

The chain has TRBV18 and TRBJ1-5; a weak D match, TRBD1 (5 bases). The CDR3 is made up of 13 amino acids. Deletions cut 8 bases from V and 7 bases from J, with 15 bases between. The germline V gene has CDR1 KGHSH and CDR2 LQKENI. Here the CDR3 reads CASQYGQGQPQHF. The CDR3 DNA reads TGTGCCAGCCAGTACGGCCAGGGACAGCCCCAGCATTTT.

DNA for the CDR3: TGTGCCAGCGACGGCAGGGACAGAAAAGGAGGTGGCTATGGCTACACCTTC. Protein: CASDGRDRKGGGYGYTF. The chain employs TRBV19 and TRBJ1-2, with 7 bases lining up with TRBD1. CDR1 and CDR2 from the germline V gene are LNHDA and SQIVND (reference sequence). This CDR3 has 17 amino acids. V lost 9 bases and J lost 4; bases outside the gene matches: 20. Full variable domain (missing parts from reference TRBV19 and TRBJ1-2): DGGITQSPKYLFRKEGQNVTLSCEQNLNHDAMYWYRQDPGQGLRLIYYSQIVNDFQKGDIAEGYSVSREKKESFPLTVTSAQKNPTAFYLCASDGRDRKGGGYGYTFGSGTRLTVV.